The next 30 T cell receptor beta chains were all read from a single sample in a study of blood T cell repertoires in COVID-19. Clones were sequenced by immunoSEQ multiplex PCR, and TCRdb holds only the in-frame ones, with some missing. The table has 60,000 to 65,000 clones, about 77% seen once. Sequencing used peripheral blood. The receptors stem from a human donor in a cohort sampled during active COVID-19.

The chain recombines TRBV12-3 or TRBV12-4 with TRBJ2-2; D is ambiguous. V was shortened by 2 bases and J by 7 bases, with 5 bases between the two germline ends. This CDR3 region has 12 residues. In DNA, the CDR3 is TGTGCCAGCAGTTTATCAGGCGGGGAGCTGTTTTTT. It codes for CASSLSGGELFF.

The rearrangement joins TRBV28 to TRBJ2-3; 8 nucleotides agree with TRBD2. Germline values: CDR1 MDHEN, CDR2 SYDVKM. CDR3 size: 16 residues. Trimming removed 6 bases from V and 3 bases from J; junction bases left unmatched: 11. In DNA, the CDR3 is TGTGCCAGCAGGACCGGGGGGGCGTATTTTACAGATACGCAGTATTTT. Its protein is CASRTGGAYFTDTQYF.

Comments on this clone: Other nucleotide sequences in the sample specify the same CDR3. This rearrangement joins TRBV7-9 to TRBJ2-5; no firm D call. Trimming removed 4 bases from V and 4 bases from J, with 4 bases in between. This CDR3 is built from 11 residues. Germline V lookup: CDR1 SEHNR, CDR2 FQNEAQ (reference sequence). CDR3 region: CASSSRETQYF. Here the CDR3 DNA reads TGTGCCAGCAGCTCCAGAGAGACCCAGTACTTC. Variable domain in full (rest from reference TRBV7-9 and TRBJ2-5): DTGVSQNPRHKITKRGQNVTFRCDPISEHNRLYWYRQTLGQGPEFLTYFQNEAQLEKSRLLSDRFSAERPKGSFSTLEIQRTEQGDSAMYLCASSSRETQYFGPGTRLLVL.

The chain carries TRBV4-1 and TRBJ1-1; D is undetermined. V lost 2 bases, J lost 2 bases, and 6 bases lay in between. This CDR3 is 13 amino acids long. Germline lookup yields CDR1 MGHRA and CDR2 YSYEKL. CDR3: CASSQRANTEAFF. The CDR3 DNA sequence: TGCGCCAGCAGCCAACGAGCTAACACTGAAGCTTTCTTT.

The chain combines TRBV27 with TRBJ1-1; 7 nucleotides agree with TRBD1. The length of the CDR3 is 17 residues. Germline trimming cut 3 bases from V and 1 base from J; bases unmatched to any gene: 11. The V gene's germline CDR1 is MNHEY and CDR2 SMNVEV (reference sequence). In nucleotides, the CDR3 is TGTGCCAGCAGTTTCTCCAGGACAGGACTAAAGAACACTGAAGCTTTCTTT. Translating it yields CASSFSRTGLKNTEAFF.

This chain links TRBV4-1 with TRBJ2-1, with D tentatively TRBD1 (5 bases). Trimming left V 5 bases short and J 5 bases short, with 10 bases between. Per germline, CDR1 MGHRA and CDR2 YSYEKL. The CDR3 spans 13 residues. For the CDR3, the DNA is TGCGCCAGCAGCGTAGGGGTGAACAATGAGCAGTTCTTC. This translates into CASSVGVNNEQFF.

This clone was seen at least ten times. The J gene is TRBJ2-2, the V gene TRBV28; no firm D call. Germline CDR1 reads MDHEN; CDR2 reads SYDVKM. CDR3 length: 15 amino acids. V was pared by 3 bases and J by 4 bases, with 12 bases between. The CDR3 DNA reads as TGTGCCAGCAGTTTTGCGCAGGTTGGCACCGGGGAGCTGTTTTTT. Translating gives CASSFAQVGTGELFF.

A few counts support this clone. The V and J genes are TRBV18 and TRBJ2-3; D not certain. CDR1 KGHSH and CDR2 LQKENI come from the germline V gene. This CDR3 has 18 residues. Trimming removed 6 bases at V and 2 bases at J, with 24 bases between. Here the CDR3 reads CASSPGYTTLIDTDTQYF. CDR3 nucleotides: TGTGCCAGCTCGCCTGGATATACCACACTAATCGACACAGATACGCAGTATTTT.

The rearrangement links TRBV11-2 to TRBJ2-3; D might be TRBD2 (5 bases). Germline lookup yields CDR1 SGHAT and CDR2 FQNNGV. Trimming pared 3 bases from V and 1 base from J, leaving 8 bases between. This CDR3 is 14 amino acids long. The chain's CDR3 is CASSFLSGTDTQYF. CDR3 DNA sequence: TGTGCCAGCAGCTTTCTTAGCGGCACAGATACGCAGTATTTT.

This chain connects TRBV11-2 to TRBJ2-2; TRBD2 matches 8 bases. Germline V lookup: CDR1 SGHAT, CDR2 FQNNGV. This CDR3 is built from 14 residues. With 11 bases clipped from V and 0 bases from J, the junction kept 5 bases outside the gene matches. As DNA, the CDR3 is TGTGCCGGCCGAGCGGGAGCGAACACCGGGGAGCTGTTTTTT. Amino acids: CAGRAGANTGELFF. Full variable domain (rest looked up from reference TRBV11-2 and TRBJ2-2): EAGVAQSPRYKIIEKRQSVAFWCNPISGHATLYWYQQILGQGPKLLIQFQNNGVVDDSQLPKDRFSAERLKGVDSTLKIQPAKLEDSAVYLCAGRAGANTGELFFGEGSRLTVL.

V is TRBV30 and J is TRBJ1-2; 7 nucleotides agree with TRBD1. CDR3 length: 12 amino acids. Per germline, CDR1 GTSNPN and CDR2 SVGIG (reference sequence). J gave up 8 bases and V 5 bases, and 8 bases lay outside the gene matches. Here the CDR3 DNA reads TGTGCCTGGCAAAAGCAGGGGGGAGGCTACACCTTC. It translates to CAWQKQGGGYTF.

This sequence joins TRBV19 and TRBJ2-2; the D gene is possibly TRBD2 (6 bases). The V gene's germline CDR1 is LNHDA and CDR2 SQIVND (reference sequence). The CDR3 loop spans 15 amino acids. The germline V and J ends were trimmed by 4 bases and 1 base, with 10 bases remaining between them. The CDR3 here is CASSNRGVNTGELFF. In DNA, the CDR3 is TGTGCCAGTAGTAATCGCGGGGTGAACACCGGGGAGCTGTTTTTT. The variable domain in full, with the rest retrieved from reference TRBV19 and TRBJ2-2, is DGGITQSPKYLFRKEGQNVTLSCEQNLNHDAMYWYRQDPGQGLRLIYYSQIVNDFQKGDIAEGYSVSREKKESFPLTVTSAQKNPTAFYLCASSNRGVNTGELFFGEGSRLTVL.

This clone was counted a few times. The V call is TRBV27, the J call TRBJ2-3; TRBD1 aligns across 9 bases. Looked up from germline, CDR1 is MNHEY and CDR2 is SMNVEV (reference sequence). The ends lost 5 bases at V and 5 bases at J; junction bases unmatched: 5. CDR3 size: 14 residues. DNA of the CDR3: TGTGCCAGCAGTACGGACAGGGGAAGAGATACGCAGTATTTT. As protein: CASSTDRGRDTQYF.

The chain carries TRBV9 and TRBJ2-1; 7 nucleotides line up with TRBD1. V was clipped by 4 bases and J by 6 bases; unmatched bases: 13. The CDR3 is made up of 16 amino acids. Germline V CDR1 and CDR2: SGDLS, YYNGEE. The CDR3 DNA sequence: TGTGCCAGCAGCCCCTCCGGGACCACAGGGGTCAATGAGCAGTTCTTC. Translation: CASSPSGTTGVNEQFF.

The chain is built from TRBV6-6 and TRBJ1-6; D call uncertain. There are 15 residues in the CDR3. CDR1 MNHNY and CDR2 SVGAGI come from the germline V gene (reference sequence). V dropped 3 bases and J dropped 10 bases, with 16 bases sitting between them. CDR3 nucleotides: TGTGCCAGCAGTTATGGGCAGCCAAAGACATCACCCCTCCACTTT. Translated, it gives CASSYGQPKTSPLHF.

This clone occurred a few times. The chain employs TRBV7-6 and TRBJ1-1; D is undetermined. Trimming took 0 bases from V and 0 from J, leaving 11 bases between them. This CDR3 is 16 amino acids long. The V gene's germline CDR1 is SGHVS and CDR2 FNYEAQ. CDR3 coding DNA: TGTGCCAGCAGCTTAGCGGAACAGATCATGAACACTGAAGCTTTCTTT. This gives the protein CASSLAEQIMNTEAFF. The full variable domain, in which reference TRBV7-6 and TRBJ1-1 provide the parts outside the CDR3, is GAGVSQSPRYKVTKRGQDVALRCDPISGHVSLYWYRQALGQGPEFLTYFNYEAQQDKSGLPNDRFSAERPEGSISTLTIQRTEQRDSAMYRCASSLAEQIMNTEAFFGQGTRLTVV.

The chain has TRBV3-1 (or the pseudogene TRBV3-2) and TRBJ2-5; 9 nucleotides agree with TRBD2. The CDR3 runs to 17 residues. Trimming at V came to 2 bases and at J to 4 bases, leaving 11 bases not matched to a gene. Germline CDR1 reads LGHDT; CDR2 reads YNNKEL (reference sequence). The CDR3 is CASSQTPDWTSAETQYF. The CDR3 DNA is TGTGCCAGCAGCCAAACCCCGGACTGGACTAGCGCAGAGACCCAGTACTTC.

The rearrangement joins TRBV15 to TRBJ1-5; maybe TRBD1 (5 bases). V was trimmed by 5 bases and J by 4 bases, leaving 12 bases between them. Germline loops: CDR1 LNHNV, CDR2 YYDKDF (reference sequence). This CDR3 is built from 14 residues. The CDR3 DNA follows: TGTGCCACCAGCGTCGGGGGAGGAAATCAGCCCCAGCATTTT. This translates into CATSVGGGNQPQHF.

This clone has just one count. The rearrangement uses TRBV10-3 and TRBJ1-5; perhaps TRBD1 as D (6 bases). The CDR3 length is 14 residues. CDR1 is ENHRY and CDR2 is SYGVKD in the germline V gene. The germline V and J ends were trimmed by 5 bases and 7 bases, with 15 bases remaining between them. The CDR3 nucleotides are TGTGCCATCAGTCGCGGGGGGCCGGAGCAGCCCCAGCATTTT. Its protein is CAISRGGPEQPQHF.

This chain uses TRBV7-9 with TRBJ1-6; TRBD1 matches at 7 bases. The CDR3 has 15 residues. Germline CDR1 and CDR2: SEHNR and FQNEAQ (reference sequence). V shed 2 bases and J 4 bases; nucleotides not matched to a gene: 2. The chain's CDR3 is CASSLSGQYNSPLHF. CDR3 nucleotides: TGTGCCAGCAGCTTATCGGGACAGTATAATTCACCCCTCCACTTT.

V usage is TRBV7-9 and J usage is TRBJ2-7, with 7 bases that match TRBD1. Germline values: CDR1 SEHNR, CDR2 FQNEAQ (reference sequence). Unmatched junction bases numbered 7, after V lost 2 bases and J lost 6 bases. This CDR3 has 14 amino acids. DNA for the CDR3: TGTGCCAGCAGCTTATCGACAGGGACGGGCGAGCAGTACTTC. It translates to CASSLSTGTGEQYF. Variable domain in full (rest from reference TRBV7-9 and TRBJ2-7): DTGVSQNPRHKITKRGQNVTFRCDPISEHNRLYWYRQTLGQGPEFLTYFQNEAQLEKSRLLSDRFSAERPKGSFSTLEIQRTEQGDSAMYLCASSLSTGTGEQYFGPGTRLTVT.

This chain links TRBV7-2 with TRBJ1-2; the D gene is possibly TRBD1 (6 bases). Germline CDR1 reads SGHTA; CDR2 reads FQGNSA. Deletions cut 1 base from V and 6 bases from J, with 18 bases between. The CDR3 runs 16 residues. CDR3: CASSLGRDTRSHGYTF. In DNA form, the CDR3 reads TGTGCCAGCAGCTTAGGCCGGGACACGAGATCTCATGGCTACACCTTC.

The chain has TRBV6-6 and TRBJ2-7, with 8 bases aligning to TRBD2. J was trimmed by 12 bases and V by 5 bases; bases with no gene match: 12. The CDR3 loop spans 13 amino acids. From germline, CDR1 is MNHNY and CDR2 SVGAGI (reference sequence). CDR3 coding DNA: TGTGCCAGCAGTGGAACTAGCGGAGGGCTAGGGTACTTC. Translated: CASSGTSGGLGYF.

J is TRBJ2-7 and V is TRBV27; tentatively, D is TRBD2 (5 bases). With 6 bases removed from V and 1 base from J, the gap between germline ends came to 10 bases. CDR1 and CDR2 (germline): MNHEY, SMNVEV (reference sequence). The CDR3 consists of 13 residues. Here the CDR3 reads CASRGTGSYEQYF. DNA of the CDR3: TGTGCCAGCAGGGGCACGGGGTCCTACGAGCAGTACTTC.

The CDR3 region is CASSSSDLTRNIQYF. For the CDR3, the DNA is TGTGCCAGCAGTTCCTCGGACTTAACTAGAAACATTCAGTACTTC. The chain recombines TRBV28 with TRBJ2-4; a weak D match, TRBD2 (5 bases). The V gene's germline CDR1 is MDHEN and CDR2 SYDVKM. V was clipped by 4 bases and J by 6 bases, with 16 bases between them. This CDR3 is 15 amino acids long.

The CDR3 bases are TGTGCCAGCAGCCGGGGGGGACAGACTTTTCAAGTCTATGGCTACACCTTC. This sequence encodes CASSRGGQTFQVYGYTF. V usage is TRBV7-9 and J usage is TRBJ1-2, with 7 bases lining up with TRBD1. V lost 5 bases to trimming and J lost 4 bases; unmatched junction nucleotides: 16. The CDR3 totals 17 residues. Germline CDR1 is SEHNR and CDR2 is FQNEAQ (reference sequence). The full variable domain, in which reference TRBV7-9 and TRBJ1-2 provide the parts outside the CDR3, is DTGVSQNPRHKITKRGQNVTFRCDPISEHNRLYWYRQTLGQGPEFLTYFQNEAQLEKSRLLSDRFSAERPKGSFSTLEIQRTEQGDSAMYLCASSRGGQTFQVYGYTFGSGTRLTVV.

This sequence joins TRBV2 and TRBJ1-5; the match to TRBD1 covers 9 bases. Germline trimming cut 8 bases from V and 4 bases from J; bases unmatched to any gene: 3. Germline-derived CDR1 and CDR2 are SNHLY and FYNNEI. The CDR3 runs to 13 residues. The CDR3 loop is CASSGQGNQPQHF. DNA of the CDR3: TGTGCCAGCTCGGGACAGGGAAATCAGCCCCAGCATTTT.

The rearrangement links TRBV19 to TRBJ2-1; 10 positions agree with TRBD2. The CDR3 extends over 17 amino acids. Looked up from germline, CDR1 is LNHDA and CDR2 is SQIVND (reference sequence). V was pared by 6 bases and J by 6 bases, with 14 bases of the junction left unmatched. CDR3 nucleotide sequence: TGTGCCAGTAGCCGAATGTTAGTAGCGGGAGGTCTCAATGAGCAGTTCTTC. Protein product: CASSRMLVAGGLNEQFF.

DNA for the CDR3: TGTGCCAGCAGCCCCCGGCCGAGGAGGGATTCACCCCTCCACTTT. Its translation is CASSPRPRRDSPLHF. The genes are TRBV9 and TRBJ1-6; D is undetermined. The CDR3 is 15 residues long. The V end was cut by 4 bases, the J end by 8 bases, with 16 bases between. Per germline, CDR1 SGDLS and CDR2 YYNGEE. Using reference TRBV9 and TRBJ1-6 for the parts outside the CDR3, the full variable domain is DSGVTQTPKHLITATGQRVTLRCSPRSGDLSVYWYQQSLDQGLQFLIQYYNGEERAKGNILERFSAQQFPDLHSELNLSSLELGDSALYFCASSPRPRRDSPLHFGNGTRLTVT.

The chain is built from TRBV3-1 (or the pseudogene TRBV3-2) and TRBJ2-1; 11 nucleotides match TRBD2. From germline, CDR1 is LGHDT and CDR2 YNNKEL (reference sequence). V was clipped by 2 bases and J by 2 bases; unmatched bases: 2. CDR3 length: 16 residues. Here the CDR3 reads CASSQYSGGAYNEQFF. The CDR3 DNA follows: TGTGCCAGCAGCCAATATAGCGGGGGGGCCTACAATGAGCAGTTCTTC.